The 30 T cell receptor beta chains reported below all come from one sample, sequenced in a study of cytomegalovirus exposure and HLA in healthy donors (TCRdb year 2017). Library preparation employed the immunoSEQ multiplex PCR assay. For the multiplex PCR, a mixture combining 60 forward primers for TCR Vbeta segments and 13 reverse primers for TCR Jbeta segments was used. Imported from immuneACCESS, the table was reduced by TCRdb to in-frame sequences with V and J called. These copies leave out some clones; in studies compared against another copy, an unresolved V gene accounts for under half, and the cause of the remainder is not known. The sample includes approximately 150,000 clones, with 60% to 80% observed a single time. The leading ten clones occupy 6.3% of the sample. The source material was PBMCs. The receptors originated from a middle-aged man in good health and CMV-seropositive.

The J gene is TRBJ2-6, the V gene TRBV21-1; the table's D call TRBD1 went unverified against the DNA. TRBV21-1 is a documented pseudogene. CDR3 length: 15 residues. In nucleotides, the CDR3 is TGTGCCAGCAGCCCGGACAGCTCTGGGGCCAACGTCCTGACTTTC. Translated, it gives CASSPDSSGANVLTF.

CDR3 nucleotide sequence: TGTGCCAGCAGTTCAGGGGGATCTAACTATGGCTACACCTTC. Protein sequence: CASSSGGSNYGYTF. V and J are TRBV28 and TRBJ1-2, with TRBD1 identical over 7 bases. The CDR3 has 14 residues. V lost 4 bases, J lost 0 bases, and 2 bases stayed unmatched. Germline lookup yields CDR1 MDHEN and CDR2 SYDVKM.

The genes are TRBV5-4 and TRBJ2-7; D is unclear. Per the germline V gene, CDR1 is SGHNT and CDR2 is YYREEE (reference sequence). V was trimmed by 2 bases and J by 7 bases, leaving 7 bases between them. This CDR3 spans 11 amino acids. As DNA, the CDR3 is TGTGCCAGCAGCTTTTTGTCTGAGCAGTACTTC. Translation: CASSFLSEQYF.

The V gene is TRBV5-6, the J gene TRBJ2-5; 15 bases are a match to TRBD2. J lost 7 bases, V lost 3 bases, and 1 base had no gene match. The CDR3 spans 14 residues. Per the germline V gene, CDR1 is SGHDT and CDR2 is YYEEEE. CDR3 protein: CASSWGLAGGTQYF. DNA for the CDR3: TGTGCCAGCAGCTGGGGACTAGCGGGAGGGACCCAGTACTTC.

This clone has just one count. DNA of the CDR3: TGTGCCATCACGACGGGACTAGCGGGAGGCTACGAGCAGTACTTC. Translation: CAITTGLAGGYEQYF. The V call is TRBV10-3, the J call TRBJ2-7, with 15 bases identical to TRBD2. V shed 7 bases, J shed 3 bases, and the junction held 4 bases outside the gene matches. The CDR3 length is 15 residues. Germline V gene lookup returns CDR1 ENHRY and CDR2 SYGVKD.

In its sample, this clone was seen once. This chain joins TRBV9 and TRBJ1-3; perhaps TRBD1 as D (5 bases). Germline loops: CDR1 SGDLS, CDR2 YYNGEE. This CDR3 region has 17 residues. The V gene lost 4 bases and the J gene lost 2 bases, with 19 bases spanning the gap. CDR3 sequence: CASSTSFREGTGNTIYF. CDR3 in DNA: TGTGCCAGCAGCACCTCCTTCAGGGAAGGTACTGGAAACACCATATATTTT.

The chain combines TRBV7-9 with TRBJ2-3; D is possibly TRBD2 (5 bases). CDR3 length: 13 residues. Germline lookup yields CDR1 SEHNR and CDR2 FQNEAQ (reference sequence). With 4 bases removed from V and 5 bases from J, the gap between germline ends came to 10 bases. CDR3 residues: CASSWVTIDTQYF. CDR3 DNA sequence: TGTGCCAGCAGCTGGGTGACTATAGATACGCAGTATTTT.

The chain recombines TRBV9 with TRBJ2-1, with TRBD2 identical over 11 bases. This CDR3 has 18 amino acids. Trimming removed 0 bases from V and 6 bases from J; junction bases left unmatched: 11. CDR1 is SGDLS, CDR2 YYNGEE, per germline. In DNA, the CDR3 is TGTGCCAGCAGCGTAGGAGGAGCTAGCGGGAGGTATCGCAATGAGCAGTTCTTC. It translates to CASSVGGASGRYRNEQFF.

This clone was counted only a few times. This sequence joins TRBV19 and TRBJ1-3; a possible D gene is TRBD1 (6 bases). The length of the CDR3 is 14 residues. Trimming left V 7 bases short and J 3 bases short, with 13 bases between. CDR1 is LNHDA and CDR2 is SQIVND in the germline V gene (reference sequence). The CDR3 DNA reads TGTGCCAGTATCCCTTCAGGGGATGGAAACACCATATATTTT. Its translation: CASIPSGDGNTIYF.

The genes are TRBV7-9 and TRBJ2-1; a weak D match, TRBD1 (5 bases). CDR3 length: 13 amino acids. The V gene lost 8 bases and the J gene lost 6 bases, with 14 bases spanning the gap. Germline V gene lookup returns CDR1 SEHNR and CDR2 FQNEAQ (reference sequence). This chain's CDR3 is CASSKQGPNEQFF. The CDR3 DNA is TGTGCCAGCTCGAAGCAGGGCCCCAATGAGCAGTTCTTC.

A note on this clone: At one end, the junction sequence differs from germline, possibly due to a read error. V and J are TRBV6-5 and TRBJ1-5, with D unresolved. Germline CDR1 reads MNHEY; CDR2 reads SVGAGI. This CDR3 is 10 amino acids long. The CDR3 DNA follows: TGTGCCAGCACCCTCCCTCCCCCGCATTTT. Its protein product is CASTLPPPHF.

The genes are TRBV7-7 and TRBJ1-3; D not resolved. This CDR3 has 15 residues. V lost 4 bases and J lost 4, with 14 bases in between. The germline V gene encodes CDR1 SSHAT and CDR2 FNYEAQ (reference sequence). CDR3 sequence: CASSSAGSRGNTIYF. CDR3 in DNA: TGTGCCAGCAGCTCGGCCGGGAGTAGGGGAAACACCATATATTTT. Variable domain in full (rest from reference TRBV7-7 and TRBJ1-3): GAGVSQSPRYKVTKRGQDVTLRCDPISSHATLYWYQQALGQGPEFLTYFNYEAQPDKSGLPSDRFSAERPEGSISTLTIQRTEQRDSAMYRCASSSAGSRGNTIYFGEGSWLTVV.

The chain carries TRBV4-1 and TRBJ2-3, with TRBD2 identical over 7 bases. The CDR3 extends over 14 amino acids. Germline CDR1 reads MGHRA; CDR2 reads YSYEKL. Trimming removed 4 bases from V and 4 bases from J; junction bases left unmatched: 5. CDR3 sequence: CASSRAGWADTQYF. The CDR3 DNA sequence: TGCGCCAGCAGCCGAGCGGGATGGGCAGATACGCAGTATTTT.

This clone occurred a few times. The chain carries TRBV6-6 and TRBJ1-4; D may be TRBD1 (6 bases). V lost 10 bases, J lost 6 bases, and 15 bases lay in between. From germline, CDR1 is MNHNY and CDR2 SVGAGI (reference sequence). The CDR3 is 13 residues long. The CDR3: CATRTDSHEKLFF. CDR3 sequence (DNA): TGTGCCACCCGGACAGATTCCCATGAAAAACTGTTTTTT.

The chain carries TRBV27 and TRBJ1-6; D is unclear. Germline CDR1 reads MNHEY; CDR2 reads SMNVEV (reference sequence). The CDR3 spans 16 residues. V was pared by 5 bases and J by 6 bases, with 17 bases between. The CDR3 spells CASSPLIEGGNSPLHF. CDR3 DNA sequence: TGTGCCAGCAGTCCACTTATTGAGGGCGGTAATTCACCCCTCCACTTT.

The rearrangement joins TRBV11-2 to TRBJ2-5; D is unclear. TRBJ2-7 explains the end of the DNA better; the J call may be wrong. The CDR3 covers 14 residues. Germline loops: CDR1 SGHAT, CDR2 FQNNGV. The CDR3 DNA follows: TGTGCCAGCAGCTTAGGGAGAAAGTCCTACGAGCAGTACTTC. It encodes CASSLGRKSYEQYF.

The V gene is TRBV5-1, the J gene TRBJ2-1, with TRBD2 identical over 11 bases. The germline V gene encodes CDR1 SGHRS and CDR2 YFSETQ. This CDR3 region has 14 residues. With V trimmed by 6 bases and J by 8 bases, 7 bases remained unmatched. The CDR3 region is CASTLAGGSYEQFF. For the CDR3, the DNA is TGCGCCAGCACCCTAGCGGGAGGTAGCTATGAGCAGTTCTTC. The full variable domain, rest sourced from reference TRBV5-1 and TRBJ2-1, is KAGVTQTPRYLIKTRGQQVTLSCSPISGHRSVSWYQQTPGQGLQFLFEYFSETQRNKGNFPGRFSGRQFSNSRSEMNVSTLELGDSALYLCASTLAGGSYEQFFGPGTRLTVL.

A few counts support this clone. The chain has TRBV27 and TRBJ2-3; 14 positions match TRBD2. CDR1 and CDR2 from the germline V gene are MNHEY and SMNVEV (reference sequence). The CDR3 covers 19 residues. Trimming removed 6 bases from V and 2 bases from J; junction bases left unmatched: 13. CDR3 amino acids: CASRFTGLAGDHPTDTQYF. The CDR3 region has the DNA TGTGCCAGCAGATTCACGGGACTAGCGGGAGACCACCCCACAGATACGCAGTATTTT.

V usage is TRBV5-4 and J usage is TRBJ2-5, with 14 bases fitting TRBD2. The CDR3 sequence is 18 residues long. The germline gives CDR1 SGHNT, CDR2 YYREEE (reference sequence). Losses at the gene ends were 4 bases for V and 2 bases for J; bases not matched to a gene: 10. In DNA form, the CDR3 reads TGTGCCAGCAGCGGCCCGGGACTAGCGGGAGTCACGCAAGAGACCCAGTACTTC. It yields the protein CASSGPGLAGVTQETQYF. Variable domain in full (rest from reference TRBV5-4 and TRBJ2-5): ETGVTQSPTHLIKTRGQQVTLRCSSQSGHNTVSWYQQALGQGPQFIFQYYREEENGRGNFPPRFSGLQFPNYSSELNVNALELDDSALYLCASSGPGLAGVTQETQYFGPGTRLLVL.

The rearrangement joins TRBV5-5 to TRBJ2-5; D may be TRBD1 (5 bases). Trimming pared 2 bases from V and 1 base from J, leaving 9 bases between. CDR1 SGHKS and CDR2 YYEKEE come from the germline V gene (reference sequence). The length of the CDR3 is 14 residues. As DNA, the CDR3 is TGTGCCAGCAGCTTAGGGGCACCCCAAGAGACCCAGTACTTC. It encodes CASSLGAPQETQYF.

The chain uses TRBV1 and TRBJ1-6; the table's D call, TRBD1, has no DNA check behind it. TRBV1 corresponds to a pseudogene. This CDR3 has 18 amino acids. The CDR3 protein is CTSSQDPRGRNNNSPLHF. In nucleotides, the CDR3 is TGCACCAGCAGCCAAGATCCCAGGGGGCGGAATAATAATTCACCCCTCCACTTT.

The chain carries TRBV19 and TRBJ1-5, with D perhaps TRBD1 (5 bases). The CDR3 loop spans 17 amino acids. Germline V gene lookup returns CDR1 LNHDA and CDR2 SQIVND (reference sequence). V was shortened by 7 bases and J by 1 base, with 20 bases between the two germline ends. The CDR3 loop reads CASIKNPRGSSNQPQHF. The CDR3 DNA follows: TGTGCCAGTATTAAGAATCCGCGGGGCTCAAGCAATCAGCCCCAGCATTTT.

Here the CDR3 reads CAWSVLRWTGPDNEQFF. The CDR3 DNA is TGTGCCTGGAGTGTCCTTCGATGGACAGGGCCCGACAATGAGCAGTTCTTC. The chain joins TRBV30 to TRBJ2-1; 8 bases agree with TRBD1. Trimming cost V 0 bases and J 5 bases; bases outside gene matches: 12. Germline CDR1 reads GTSNPN; CDR2 reads SVGIG (reference sequence). This CDR3 region has 17 residues.

CDR3 sequence (DNA): TGTGCCAGCAGGAGGGACGGGAGCTCCTACAATGAGCAGTTCTTC. This translates into CASRRDGSSYNEQFF. The V call is TRBV6-6, the J call TRBJ2-1; possibly TRBD2 for D (6 bases). Germline-derived CDR1 and CDR2 are MNHNY and SVGAGI (reference sequence). The CDR3 is 15 residues long. V gave up 6 bases and J gave up 0 bases, with 12 bases separating them.

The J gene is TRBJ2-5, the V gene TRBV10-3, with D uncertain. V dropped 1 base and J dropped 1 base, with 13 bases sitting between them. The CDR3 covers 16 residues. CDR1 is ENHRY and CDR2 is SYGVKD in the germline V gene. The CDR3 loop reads CAISEFSGLSQETQYF. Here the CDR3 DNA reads TGTGCCATCAGTGAGTTTTCAGGCCTCAGCCAAGAGACCCAGTACTTC.

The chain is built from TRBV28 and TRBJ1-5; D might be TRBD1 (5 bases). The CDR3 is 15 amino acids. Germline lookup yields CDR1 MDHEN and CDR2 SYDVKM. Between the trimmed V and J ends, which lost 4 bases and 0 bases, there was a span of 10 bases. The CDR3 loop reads CASSSPGNSNQPQHF. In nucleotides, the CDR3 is TGTGCCAGCAGTTCTCCAGGGAATAGCAATCAGCCCCAGCATTTT. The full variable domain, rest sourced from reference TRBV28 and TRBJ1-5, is DVKVTQSSRYLVKRTGEKVFLECVQDMDHENMFWYRQDPGLGLRLIYFSYDVKMKEKGDIPEGYSVSREKKERFSLILESASTNQTSMYLCASSSPGNSNQPQHFGDGTRLSIL.

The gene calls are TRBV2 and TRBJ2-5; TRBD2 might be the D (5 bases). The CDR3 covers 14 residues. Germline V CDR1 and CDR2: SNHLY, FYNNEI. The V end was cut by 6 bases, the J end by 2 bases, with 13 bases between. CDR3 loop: CASRTRRGQETQYF. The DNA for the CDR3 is TGTGCCAGCAGGACCCGCCGGGGACAAGAGACCCAGTACTTC. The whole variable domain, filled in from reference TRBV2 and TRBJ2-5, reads EPEVTQTPSHQVTQMGQEVILRCVPISNHLYFYWYRQILGQKVEFLVSFYNNEISEKSEIFDDQFSVERPDGSNFTLKIRSTKLEDSAMYFCASRTRRGQETQYFGPGTRLLVL.

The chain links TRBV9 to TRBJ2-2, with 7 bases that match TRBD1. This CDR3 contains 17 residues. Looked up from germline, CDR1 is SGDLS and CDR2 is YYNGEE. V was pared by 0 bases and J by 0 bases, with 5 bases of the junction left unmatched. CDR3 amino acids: CASSVAPGTANTGELFF. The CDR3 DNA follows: TGTGCCAGCAGCGTAGCTCCGGGGACAGCGAACACCGGGGAGCTGTTTTTT. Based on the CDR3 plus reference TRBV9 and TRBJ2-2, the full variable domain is DSGVTQTPKHLITATGQRVTLRCSPRSGDLSVYWYQQSLDQGLQFLIQYYNGEERAKGNILERFSAQQFPDLHSELNLSSLELGDSALYFCASSVAPGTANTGELFFGEGSRLTVL.

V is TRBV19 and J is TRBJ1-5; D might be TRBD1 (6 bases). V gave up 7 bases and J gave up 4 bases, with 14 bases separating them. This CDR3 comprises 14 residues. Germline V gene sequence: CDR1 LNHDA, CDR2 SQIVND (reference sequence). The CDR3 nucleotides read TGTGCCAGTAAAGGGGGTCTGCGGAATCAGCCCCAGCATTTT. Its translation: CASKGGLRNQPQHF.

CDR3 amino acids: CAIRTSGGYEQYF. CDR3 DNA: TGTGCCATCAGGACTAGTGGGGGGTACGAGCAGTACTTC. The J gene is TRBJ2-7, the V gene TRBV10-3, with D possibly TRBD2 on 6 matching bases. From germline, CDR1 is ENHRY and CDR2 SYGVKD. The CDR3 loop spans 13 amino acids. Trimming left V 6 bases short and J 4 bases short, with 13 bases between.